Detailed here is one T cell receptor beta chain. Its antigen is still unknown. This specimen comes from a study of cytomegalovirus exposure and HLA in healthy donors. Study findings and constraints: The study carried out a later analysis of TCR beta sequences. It associated some 17,000 of them with specific HLA alleles at a false discovery rate of 0.05. With high specificity and sensitivity, the classifier reportedly diagnosed cytomegalovirus status. Researchers reported from a later analysis that most CMV-associated TCR beta chains appeared HLA-restricted.

The PCR was carried out with 60 Vbeta primers and 13 Jbeta primers. Measured with immunoSEQ multiplex PCR; TCRdb has only the in-frame clones, and not every one. The table shows more than 100,000 clones, with about 87% occurring only once. CDR1 is PRHDT, CDR2 FYEKMQ, per germline (reference sequence). This CDR3 is 12 amino acids long. V was trimmed by 3 bases and J by 4 bases, leaving 6 bases between them. Sequencing was done on a sample of PBMCs. V usage is TRBV13 and J usage is TRBJ1-2; D gene unclear. This sequence was found in a woman in her thirties in good health and CMV-seronegative. The CDR3 reads CASSFGFYGYTF. The CDR3 nucleotides read TGTGCCAGCAGCTTCGGGTTCTATGGCTACACCTTC. The full variable domain, with the rest looked up from reference TRBV13 and TRBJ1-2, is AAGVIQSPRHLIKEKRETATLKCYPIPRHDTVYWYQQGPGQDPQFLISFYEKMQSDKGSIPDRFSAQQFSDYHSELNMSSLELGDSALYFCASSFGFYGYTFGSGTRLTVV.